These 8 T cell receptor beta chains were sequenced from one sample in a study of blood T cell repertoires in COVID-19. TCRdb's copy holds only in-frame clones and misses some; the assay was immunoSEQ multiplex PCR. Of some 170,000 clones in the sample, more than 75% were seen once. The sequencing input was peripheral blood. The receptors originated from a man in his forties with acute or convalescent COVID-19.

The chain links TRBV5-5 to TRBJ1-1; tentatively, D is TRBD1 (5 bases). The CDR3 sequence is 13 residues long. The V gene lost 4 bases and the J gene lost 7 bases, with 14 bases spanning the gap. Germline V CDR1 and CDR2: SGHKS, YYEKEE (reference sequence). CDR3 sequence (DNA): TGTGCCAGCAGCACCCGGACGGGACTTGAAGCTTTCTTT. It encodes CASSTRTGLEAFF.

DNA for the CDR3: TGTGCCACCGGGACATTGAACTCCTACGAGCAGTACTTC. Its translation: CATGTLNSYEQYF. The chain combines TRBV24-1 with TRBJ2-7; a possible D gene is TRBD1 (6 bases). Germline lookup yields CDR1 KGHDR and CDR2 SFDVKD. This CDR3 spans 13 amino acids. Deletions cut 9 bases from V and 0 bases from J, with 11 bases between.

The rearrangement links TRBV11-2 to TRBJ1-6, with D unclear. The CDR3 extends over 15 amino acids. Germline V gene data show CDR1 as SGHAT and CDR2 as FQNNGV. V gave up 0 bases and J gave up 7 bases, with 10 bases separating them. CDR3 in amino acids: CASSLEGSINSPLHF. The CDR3 coding sequence is TGTGCCAGCAGCTTAGAAGGGAGCATAAATTCACCCCTCCACTTT. Variable domain in full (rest from reference TRBV11-2 and TRBJ1-6): EAGVAQSPRYKIIEKRQSVAFWCNPISGHATLYWYQQILGQGPKLLIQFQNNGVVDDSQLPKDRFSAERLKGVDSTLKIQPAKLEDSAVYLCASSLEGSINSPLHFGNGTRLTVT.

The chain uses TRBV19 and TRBJ1-5, with TRBD1 matching 9 bases. The germline V gene encodes CDR1 LNHDA and CDR2 SQIVND (reference sequence). The CDR3 totals 15 residues. J was trimmed by 4 bases and V by 2 bases; bases with no gene match: 3. In DNA, the CDR3 is TGTGCCAGTAGTATAAGGGACAGGGCTAATCAGCCCCAGCATTTT. Protein product: CASSIRDRANQPQHF. Full variable domain (remainder filled in from reference TRBV19 and TRBJ1-5): DGGITQSPKYLFRKEGQNVTLSCEQNLNHDAMYWYRQDPGQGLRLIYYSQIVNDFQKGDIAEGYSVSREKKESFPLTVTSAQKNPTAFYLCASSIRDRANQPQHFGDGTRLSIL.

Only one count was recorded for this clone. The rearrangement uses TRBV28 and TRBJ1-1, with D maybe TRBD1 (6 bases). V was clipped by 2 bases and J by 6 bases, with 13 bases between them. The CDR3 runs 14 residues. The germline V gene has CDR1 MDHEN and CDR2 SYDVKM. CDR3 in amino acids: CASSLGRGSAEAFF. The CDR3 DNA follows: TGTGCCAGCAGTTTAGGCAGGGGATCCGCTGAAGCTTTCTTT.

This chain uses TRBV2 with TRBJ1-5, with TRBD1 identical over 9 bases. Germline values: CDR1 SNHLY, CDR2 FYNNEI. J was trimmed by 7 bases and V by 3 bases; bases with no gene match: 4. This CDR3 has 14 residues. CDR3 DNA: TGTGCCAGCAGTGACGCCACAGGGGGCCAGCCCCAGCATTTT. Amino acid sequence: CASSDATGGQPQHF.

The chain links TRBV5-4 to TRBJ1-2; 7 bases line up with TRBD1. V was pared by 4 bases and J by 4 bases, with 7 bases of the junction left unmatched. This CDR3 has 14 residues. Germline values: CDR1 SGHNT, CDR2 YYREEE (reference sequence). The CDR3 bases are TGTGCCAGCAGCCGGGGACAGCCGATCTATGGCTACACCTTC. Residues: CASSRGQPIYGYTF.

In this sample, this clone turned up once. The V gene is TRBV24-1, the J gene TRBJ1-4; TRBD1 might be the D (6 bases). The CDR3 is 15 residues long. Trimming pared 4 bases from V and 2 bases from J, leaving 10 bases between. CDR1 and CDR2 from the germline V gene are KGHDR and SFDVKD. The CDR3 protein is CATSDPQGTNEKLFF. The CDR3 bases are TGTGCCACCAGTGACCCCCAGGGGACTAATGAAAAACTGTTTTTT.